Following are 27 T cell receptor beta chains from one sample sequenced in a study of T cell responses to AZD1222 COVID-19 vaccine (dated by TCRdb to 2020 to 2022). According to the study, the label for this sample's time point signals: about 28 days (+/-7) after the second vaccine dose. The method behind the library was the immunoSEQ multiplex PCR assay. The clones in this table, taken by TCRdb from immuneACCESS, are in-frame only. Not every clone is retained; where verified, under half of the shortfall comes from an unresolved V gene, and the cause of the rest is unknown. In all, the sample holds some 83,000 clones, and about nine tenths of those were seen once. The top ten clonotypes cover around 5.5% of the sample. The sequences come from peripheral blood, collected 28 days after the second AZD1222 dose. Receptor source: an adult who received the AZD1222 COVID-19 vaccine.

The V call is TRBV6-5, the J call TRBJ1-2, with 7 bases that match TRBD1. V was pared by 1 base and J by 7 bases, with 9 bases of the junction left unmatched. The CDR3 is 15 residues long. CDR1 is MNHEY and CDR2 is SVGAGI in the germline V gene. In nucleotides, the CDR3 is TGTGCCAGCAGTTACTGGACAGGAATAGGAAGTGGCTACACCTTC. It translates to CASSYWTGIGSGYTF.

The V gene is TRBV5-1, the J gene TRBJ1-1; 8 nucleotides line up with TRBD1. The CDR3 has 15 residues. V was pared by 4 bases and J by 4 bases, with 9 bases of the junction left unmatched. CDR1 and CDR2 from the germline V gene are SGHRS and YFSETQ. The CDR3 DNA follows: TGCGCCAGCAGCACGGGCCAGGGGGCGCCCACTGAAGCTTTCTTT. This codes for CASSTGQGAPTEAFF.

In regard to this clone: An end of the junction differs from the germline gene, which may be a read error. The chain is built from TRBV7-3 and TRBJ1-2, with unresolved D. Germline CDR1 reads SGHTA; CDR2 reads FQGTGA. The CDR3 extends over 13 amino acids. In nucleotides, the CDR3 is TGTGCCAGCAGCCTAACGGGTAGTAGTGGCTACACCTTC. Encoded protein: CASSLTGSSGYTF.

This chain joins TRBV2 and TRBJ2-7; 8 bases fit TRBD1. From germline, CDR1 is SNHLY and CDR2 FYNNEI. With 5 bases clipped from V and 7 bases from J, the junction kept 10 bases outside the gene matches. The CDR3 sequence is 14 residues long. The DNA of the CDR3 is TGTGCCAGCAGTATCGGGGACAGGACAGGAGAGCAGTACTTC. Amino acids: CASSIGDRTGEQYF. Looking up the rest from reference TRBV2 and TRBJ2-7 gives the full variable domain: EPEVTQTPSHQVTQMGQEVILRCVPISNHLYFYWYRQILGQKVEFLVSFYNNEISEKSEIFDDQFSVERPDGSNFTLKIRSTKLEDSAMYFCASSIGDRTGEQYFGPGTRLTVT.

The chain carries TRBV27 and TRBJ1-6, with 7 bases aligning to TRBD1. The CDR3 extends over 14 amino acids. Losses at the gene ends were 5 bases for V and 8 bases for J; bases not matched to a gene: 6. Germline lookup yields CDR1 MNHEY and CDR2 SMNVEV (reference sequence). CDR3 nucleotides: TGTGCCAGCAGTCCCCAGGGGGATTATTCACCCCTCCACTTT. The encoded protein is CASSPQGDYSPLHF.

The J gene is TRBJ2-3, the V gene TRBV15; the D gene is possibly TRBD2 (7 bases). V was trimmed by 4 bases and J by 10 bases, leaving 24 bases between them. The CDR3 contains 16 residues. Germline V gene lookup returns CDR1 LNHNV and CDR2 YYDKDF (reference sequence). The CDR3, as DNA: TGTGCCACCAGCACTTCGGGGAGGGGGGAGAGCCTCGCGCAGTATTTT. It codes for CATSTSGRGESLAQYF.

The V gene is TRBV3-1 (or the pseudogene TRBV3-2), the J gene TRBJ1-2, with D unresolved. The CDR3 spans 14 residues. The germline CDR1 and CDR2 sequences are LGHDT and YNNKEL (reference sequence). Between the trimmed V and J ends, which lost 4 bases and 5 bases, there was a span of 14 bases. DNA for the CDR3: TGTGCCAGCAGCCGTACCGCGGGCGTGTATGGCTACACCTTC. It yields the protein CASSRTAGVYGYTF.

The sample holds one count of this clone. The rearrangement links TRBV5-4 to TRBJ2-1; TRBD2 aligns across 13 bases. The CDR3 consists of 17 residues. Germline CDR1 is SGHNT and CDR2 is YYREEE (reference sequence). V was pared by 4 bases and J by 5 bases, with 9 bases of the junction left unmatched. This chain's CDR3 is CASSPTSGGSGNNEQFF. The CDR3 coding sequence is TGTGCCAGCAGCCCGACTAGCGGGGGGTCGGGAAACAATGAGCAGTTCTTC.

The rearrangement links TRBV4-1 to TRBJ1-5; D remains unclear. The germline CDR1 and CDR2 sequences are MGHRA and YSYEKL. The CDR3 loop spans 16 amino acids. V gave up 1 base and J gave up 0 bases, with 10 bases separating them. The CDR3 is CASSQGADLSNQPQHF. As DNA, the CDR3 is TGCGCCAGCAGCCAAGGGGCAGACCTTAGCAATCAGCCCCAGCATTTT.

CDR3: CAWDRSSGNTIYF. The CDR3 DNA is TGTGCCTGGGACAGAAGCTCTGGAAACACCATATATTTT. V gene TRBV30 combines with J gene TRBJ1-3; D perhaps matches TRBD1 (5 bases). V was shortened by 5 bases and J by 0 bases, with 8 bases between the two germline ends. The CDR3 runs 13 residues. Germline assignment: CDR1 GTSNPN and CDR2 SVGIG (reference sequence).

The V gene is TRBV9, the J gene TRBJ1-1, with D possibly TRBD1 on 5 matching bases. V was trimmed by 5 bases and J by 1 base, leaving 6 bases between them. Germline loops: CDR1 SGDLS, CDR2 YYNGEE. This CDR3 has 12 residues. This CDR3 reads CASSTGNTEAFF. DNA for the CDR3: TGTGCCAGCAGTACAGGGAACACTGAAGCTTTCTTT. Based on the CDR3 plus reference TRBV9 and TRBJ1-1, the full variable domain is DSGVTQTPKHLITATGQRVTLRCSPRSGDLSVYWYQQSLDQGLQFLIQYYNGEERAKGNILERFSAQQFPDLHSELNLSSLELGDSALYFCASSTGNTEAFFGQGTRLTVV.

V usage is TRBV9 and J usage is TRBJ2-1; 10 bases fit TRBD1. The CDR3 length is 17 residues. The ends lost 3 bases at V and 0 bases at J; junction bases unmatched: 6. Germline CDR1 reads SGDLS; CDR2 reads YYNGEE. The CDR3 coding sequence is TGTGCCAGCAGCGGGGGACAGGGGAGTCCCTCCTACAATGAGCAGTTCTTC. This codes for CASSGGQGSPSYNEQFF.

The chain is built from TRBV15 and TRBJ2-6, with TRBD2 as a possible D gene (6 bases). This CDR3 region has 24 residues. Germline V lookup: CDR1 LNHNV, CDR2 YYDKDF (reference sequence). With 0 bases removed from V and 0 bases from J, the gap between germline ends came to 30 bases. The CDR3 DNA sequence: TGTGCCACCAGCAGAGAGGGGGGATTTGGTGGAGGGCAGGTAGCCCTCTCTGGGGCCAACGTCCTGACTTTC. Translation: CATSREGGFGGGQVALSGANVLTF.

The chain joins TRBV4-1 to TRBJ2-2; weak D call: TRBD2 (7 bases). This CDR3 is built from 15 residues. The V gene's germline CDR1 is MGHRA and CDR2 YSYEKL. Trimming removed 8 bases from V and 0 bases from J, with 13 bases in between. CDR3 region: CASVLGGPNTGELFF. CDR3 in DNA: TGCGCCAGCGTCCTGGGGGGGCCGAACACCGGGGAGCTGTTTTTT.

The J gene is TRBJ2-5, the V gene TRBV7-6; 14 bases agree with TRBD2. Germline CDR1 is SGHVS and CDR2 is FNYEAQ. The CDR3 length is 16 residues. The V and J ends lost 6 bases and 3 bases, in that order; junction bases with no gene match: 6. This CDR3 reads CASSYPGLAGEETQYF. DNA for the CDR3: TGTGCCAGCAGTTACCCGGGACTAGCGGGAGAAGAGACCCAGTACTTC.

This clone was seen a single time. The rearrangement joins TRBV18 to TRBJ2-1, with 8 bases fitting TRBD2. Trimming took 2 bases from V and 4 from J; bases not matched to a gene: 1. The CDR3 sequence is 14 residues long. Germline CDR1 KGHSH, CDR2 LQKENI. CDR3 in DNA: TGTGCCAGCTCACCAACTAGCGGTTACAATGAGCAGTTCTTC. Translating it yields CASSPTSGYNEQFF.

The count of this clone is one. V and J are TRBV9 and TRBJ2-2, with D possibly being TRBD2 (7 bases). CDR1 and CDR2 from the germline V gene are SGDLS and YYNGEE. CDR3 size: 17 residues. Trimming pared 0 bases from V and 0 bases from J, leaving 12 bases between. The CDR3 sequence is CASSVDRGAPNTGELFF. The CDR3 DNA follows: TGTGCCAGCAGCGTAGATCGGGGGGCCCCGAACACCGGGGAGCTGTTTTTT. The variable domain in full, with the rest retrieved from reference TRBV9 and TRBJ2-2, is DSGVTQTPKHLITATGQRVTLRCSPRSGDLSVYWYQQSLDQGLQFLIQYYNGEERAKGNILERFSAQQFPDLHSELNLSSLELGDSALYFCASSVDRGAPNTGELFFGEGSRLTVL.

V and J are TRBV11-2 and TRBJ2-1; TRBD2 might be the D (5 bases). Looked up from germline, CDR1 is SGHAT and CDR2 is FQNNGV. Trimming left V 0 bases short and J 4 bases short, with 13 bases between. The CDR3 spans 16 residues. CDR3 loop: CASSLELGKEYNEQFF. Written as DNA, the CDR3 is TGTGCCAGCAGCTTAGAACTAGGGAAAGAGTACAATGAGCAGTTCTTC. Looking up the rest from reference TRBV11-2 and TRBJ2-1 gives the full variable domain: EAGVAQSPRYKIIEKRQSVAFWCNPISGHATLYWYQQILGQGPKLLIQFQNNGVVDDSQLPKDRFSAERLKGVDSTLKIQPAKLEDSAVYLCASSLELGKEYNEQFFGPGTRLTVL.

The CDR3 is CATSGTTGNQPQHF. CDR3 DNA: TGTGCCACCAGCGGGACAACTGGGAATCAGCCCCAGCATTTT. The V gene is TRBV24-1, the J gene TRBJ1-5; possible D gene TRBD1, 6 bases. Germline values: CDR1 KGHDR, CDR2 SFDVKD. Trimming removed 7 bases at V and 4 bases at J, with 13 bases between. This CDR3 spans 14 amino acids.

V and J are TRBV6-5 and TRBJ1-5, with D hard to call. CDR3 length equals 13 residues. The ends were cut back, 6 bases at V and 1 base at J, with 7 bases in the middle. CDR1 and CDR2 from the germline V gene are MNHEY and SVGAGI. The CDR3 DNA sequence: TGTGCCAGCAGAGGTGGAAGCAATCAGCCCCAGCATTTT. It is translated as CASRGGSNQPQHF.

The gene calls are TRBV19 and TRBJ1-2; no firm D call. The CDR3 extends over 19 amino acids. Germline V gene lookup returns CDR1 LNHDA and CDR2 SQIVND (reference sequence). V lost 3 bases to trimming and J lost 5 bases, with 28 bases between them. The CDR3 loop is CASSIRISRDRRPTYGYTF. DNA of the CDR3: TGTGCCAGTAGTATCAGGATATCCCGCGACCGACGTCCGACATATGGCTACACCTTC.

The rearrangement joins TRBV28 to TRBJ1-1, with D possibly TRBD1 on 5 matching bases. The ends were cut back, 2 bases at V and 5 bases at J, with 15 bases in the middle. This CDR3 spans 15 amino acids. From germline, CDR1 is MDHEN and CDR2 SYDVKM. The CDR3 DNA reads TGTGCCAGCAGTTTAGGGCGTAGGGGAGGAACTGAAGCTTTCTTT. Translated: CASSLGRRGGTEAFF.

The DNA for the CDR3 is TGTGCCAGCAGCTTTAGTGGGGGCGGGGCGTCCACAGATACGCAGTATTTT. It encodes CASSFSGGGASTDTQYF. The rearrangement joins TRBV7-2 to TRBJ2-3; D tentatively fits TRBD1 or TRBD2 (6 bases each). The V and J ends lost 3 bases and 2 bases respectively, with 18 bases between them. CDR3 length equals 17 residues. CDR1 is SGHTA, CDR2 FQGNSA, per germline.

The gene calls are TRBV19 and TRBJ1-1, with D possibly being TRBD1 (6 bases). Germline-derived CDR1 and CDR2 are LNHDA and SQIVND (reference sequence). The CDR3 covers 15 residues. V was trimmed by 5 bases and J by 4 bases, leaving 17 bases between them. CDR3 protein: CASSPHSGASTEAFF. CDR3 in DNA: TGTGCCAGTAGTCCGCACTCGGGGGCGTCCACTGAAGCTTTCTTT.

The chain has TRBV4-3 and TRBJ1-2; D possibly corresponds to TRBD1 (5 bases). Germline V gives CDR1 LGHNA, CDR2 YSLEER. The CDR3 totals 14 residues. V was trimmed by 1 base and J by 11 bases, leaving 17 bases between them. CDR3 nucleotide sequence: TGCGCCAGCAGCCAAGGTGCACAGCTCAGGGAGTACACCTTC. It yields the protein CASSQGAQLREYTF.

V usage is TRBV14 and J usage is TRBJ1-2; 10 bases map to TRBD1. J lost 2 bases, V lost 4 bases, and 4 bases had no gene match. Germline CDR1 and CDR2: SGHDN and FVKESK. CDR3 length: 15 amino acids. In nucleotides, the CDR3 is TGTGCCAGCAGCCTTGGGACAGGGGTCAACTATGGCTACACCTTC. Translated, it gives CASSLGTGVNYGYTF.

The CDR3 region has the DNA TGTGCCAGCAAAAAAGAGGGGTCCTATAGCAATCAGCCCCAGCATTTT. Residues: CASKKEGSYSNQPQHF. The chain has TRBV27 and TRBJ1-5, with D perhaps matching TRBD1 (5 bases). The CDR3 covers 16 residues. CDR1 and CDR2 (germline): MNHEY, SMNVEV (reference sequence). Trimming removed 7 bases from V and 0 bases from J, with 16 bases in between.